Following are 32 T cell receptor beta chains from one sample sequenced in a study of blood T cell repertoires in COVID-19. The method was immunoSEQ multiplex PCR; TCRdb's version includes in-frame clones alone and lacks a portion of them. The top ten clones hold around a tenth of a sample with fewer than 250,000 clones, just over 85% of them seen once. The sample consisted of peripheral blood. These receptors were collected from a man in his forties or fifties with COVID-19, enrolled during active disease.

As regards this clone: This same CDR3 is encoded by further DNA sequences in the sample. V and J are TRBV6-5 and TRBJ2-7; TRBD1 matches 7 bases. Germline CDR1 MNHEY, CDR2 SVGAGI. Trimming removed 4 bases from V and 5 bases from J; junction bases left unmatched: 5. The CDR3 covers 13 residues. CDR3 loop: CASSSWDSHEQYF. CDR3 DNA sequence: TGTGCCAGCAGTTCCTGGGACAGCCACGAGCAGTACTTC.

The chain uses TRBV28 and TRBJ1-5, with TRBD1 as a possible D gene (6 bases). The V and J ends lost 10 bases and 2 bases respectively, with 9 bases between them. CDR3 length: 12 amino acids. Germline V gene lookup returns CDR1 MDHEN and CDR2 SYDVKM. The CDR3: CATAGGNQPQHF. As DNA, the CDR3 is TGTGCCACCGCAGGGGGCAATCAGCCCCAGCATTTT.

The chain joins TRBV11-2 to TRBJ2-1; 10 bases align to TRBD2. The length of the CDR3 is 16 residues. After removal of 0 bases from V and 9 bases from J, the junction contained 8 bases not matched to a gene. CDR1 is SGHAT, CDR2 FQNNGV, per germline. The CDR3 here is CASSLEAPSGRGEQFF. CDR3 in DNA: TGTGCCAGCAGCTTAGAGGCGCCTAGCGGGAGAGGTGAGCAGTTCTTC.

DNA of the CDR3: TGTGCCAGCAGCCTTATGACTAGCGGCCGATCGGATACGCAGTATTTT. This encodes CASSLMTSGRSDTQYF. The chain uses TRBV6-2 or TRBV6-3 and TRBJ2-3, with TRBD2 matching over 9 bases. Losses at the gene ends were 6 bases for V and 6 bases for J; bases not matched to a gene: 13. CDR1 and CDR2 (germline): MNHEY, SVGEGT. This CDR3 has 16 amino acids.

This chain connects TRBV4-1 to TRBJ1-6; D perhaps matches TRBD1 (5 bases). The germline V and J ends were trimmed by 0 bases and 7 bases, with 13 bases remaining between them. Per germline, CDR1 MGHRA and CDR2 YSYEKL. This CDR3 has 16 amino acids. The CDR3 sequence: CASSQEHQGWNSPLHF. The CDR3 DNA is TGCGCCAGCAGCCAAGAACATCAGGGTTGGAATTCACCCCTCCACTTT.

This clone was recorded a few times. The genes are TRBV7-3 and TRBJ2-3; 9 nucleotides align to TRBD2. Germline V lookup: CDR1 SGHTA, CDR2 FQGTGA. J gave up 6 bases and V 0 bases, and 10 bases lay outside the gene matches. The CDR3 has 17 residues. The CDR3 is CASSLTGLGLAGDTQYF. The CDR3 nucleotides read TGTGCCAGCAGCTTAACGGGTTTGGGACTAGCTGGGGATACGCAGTATTTT.

The rearrangement joins TRBV5-1 to TRBJ2-7; the match to TRBD2 covers 10 bases. The CDR3 extends over 17 amino acids. J lost 2 bases, V lost 0 bases, and 8 bases had no gene match. CDR1 and CDR2 from the germline V gene are SGHRS and YFSETQ. CDR3 DNA: TGCGCCAGCAGCTTGGGTTTAGCGGGAGGCCCCCCCTACGAGCAGTACTTC. Its protein is CASSLGLAGGPPYEQYF. Full variable domain (missing parts from reference TRBV5-1 and TRBJ2-7): KAGVTQTPRYLIKTRGQQVTLSCSPISGHRSVSWYQQTPGQGLQFLFEYFSETQRNKGNFPGRFSGRQFSNSRSEMNVSTLELGDSALYLCASSLGLAGGPPYEQYFGPGTRLTVT.

The chain recombines TRBV28 with TRBJ2-2; 7 nucleotides align to TRBD2. The CDR3 length is 15 residues. CDR1 is MDHEN and CDR2 is SYDVKM in the germline V gene. With 5 bases clipped from V and 5 bases from J, the junction kept 8 bases outside the gene matches. The DNA for the CDR3 is TGTGCCAGCAGTGCGGGCGGGGGAGGTACCGGGGAGCTGTTTTTT. It yields the protein CASSAGGGGTGELFF.

V and J are TRBV7-2 and TRBJ2-7; D not certain. Germline V gene lookup returns CDR1 SGHTA and CDR2 FQGNSA. The length of the CDR3 is 11 residues. Trimming left V 1 base short and J 7 bases short, with 5 bases between. The CDR3 spells CASSLGTEQYF. The CDR3 nucleotides read TGTGCCAGCAGCTTAGGAACAGAGCAGTACTTC.

The J gene is TRBJ2-3, the V gene TRBV7-2, with 9 nucleotides matching TRBD1. V shed 5 bases, J shed 4 bases, and the junction held 10 bases outside the gene matches. Germline V lookup: CDR1 SGHTA, CDR2 FQGNSA. The CDR3 loop spans 16 amino acids. As DNA, the CDR3 is TGTGCCAGCAGCCCTACCCACAGGGGGCATGCAGATACGCAGTATTTT. It encodes CASSPTHRGHADTQYF.

The CDR3 region is CASSLGDRSTDTQYF. The CDR3 DNA follows: TGTGCCAGCAGCTTGGGAGACAGGAGCACAGATACGCAGTATTTT. The chain has TRBV5-8 and TRBJ2-3; D may be TRBD1 (6 bases). V shed 0 bases and J shed 0 bases, with 8 bases lying between them. CDR1 and CDR2 (germline): SGHTS, YDEGEE. The CDR3 runs 15 residues.

The rearrangement links TRBV3-1 (or the pseudogene TRBV3-2) to TRBJ1-6; 8 nucleotides agree with TRBD1. V was pared by 2 bases and J by 5 bases, with 5 bases of the junction left unmatched. From germline, CDR1 is LGHDT and CDR2 YNNKEL (reference sequence). This CDR3 has 16 amino acids. The CDR3 protein is CASSQRDRGNNSPLHF. CDR3 bases: TGTGCCAGCAGCCAAAGAGACAGGGGTAATAATTCACCCCTCCACTTT.

The chain uses TRBV9 and TRBJ2-1; 9 bases are a match to TRBD2. Germline CDR1 is SGDLS and CDR2 is YYNGEE. The CDR3 has 14 residues. Unmatched junction bases numbered 7, after V lost 3 bases and J lost 9 bases. Here the CDR3 reads CASSATGTSIEQFF. The CDR3 nucleotides read TGTGCCAGCAGCGCAACCGGGACTAGCATTGAGCAGTTCTTC.

V usage is TRBV19 and J usage is TRBJ2-1; 14 positions match TRBD2. The CDR3 has 20 residues. Germline trimming cut 3 bases from V and 5 bases from J; bases unmatched to any gene: 15. The germline gives CDR1 LNHDA, CDR2 SQIVND (reference sequence). CDR3 sequence (DNA): TGTGCCAGTAGTATGCCACCCCCGGGACTAGCGGGAGCGCTTAACAATGAGCAGTTCTTC. It codes for CASSMPPPGLAGALNNEQFF. Filled out from reference TRBV19 and TRBJ2-1, the complete variable domain reads DGGITQSPKYLFRKEGQNVTLSCEQNLNHDAMYWYRQDPGQGLRLIYYSQIVNDFQKGDIAEGYSVSREKKESFPLTVTSAQKNPTAFYLCASSMPPPGLAGALNNEQFFGPGTRLTVL.

This clone appeared many times. The chain has TRBV28 and TRBJ1-2; possible D gene TRBD1, 5 bases. Germline V lookup: CDR1 MDHEN, CDR2 SYDVKM. The CDR3 totals 16 residues. V gave up 8 bases and J gave up 5 bases, with 24 bases separating them. In nucleotides, the CDR3 is TGTGCCAGCCTGCTTTTGCGTGGGGCAGAAGCTTATGGCTACACCTTC. It encodes CASLLLRGAEAYGYTF.

The CDR3 region has the DNA TGTGCCAGCAGAAGGGGTAACTATGGCTACACCTTC. This sequence encodes CASRRGNYGYTF. The chain is built from TRBV6-6 and TRBJ1-2; D is possibly TRBD1 (5 bases). Germline CDR1 MNHNY, CDR2 SVGAGI (reference sequence). Trimming left V 6 bases short and J 1 base short, with 6 bases between. This CDR3 spans 12 amino acids.

The chain couples TRBV4-1 to TRBJ2-5; tentative D call: TRBD2 (6 bases). The CDR3 is 17 residues long. Trimming left V 2 bases short and J 4 bases short, with 20 bases between. The germline V gene encodes CDR1 MGHRA and CDR2 YSYEKL. CDR3: CASSQRLGGEYLETQYF. As DNA, the CDR3 is TGCGCCAGCAGCCAAAGACTAGGAGGGGAATACTTAGAGACCCAGTACTTC.

The chain has TRBV5-8 and TRBJ1-3; D possibly corresponds to TRBD1 (6 bases). Germline lookup yields CDR1 SGHTS and CDR2 YDEGEE. This CDR3 has 13 residues. V was cut by 5 bases and J by 3 bases, with 9 bases left in between. The CDR3 protein is CASSRDIGNTIYF. The CDR3 region has the DNA TGTGCCAGCAGTCGGGACATTGGAAACACCATATATTTT.

The V call is TRBV7-2, the J call TRBJ2-7, with a weak D call TRBD2 (6 bases). V lost 5 bases, J lost 2 bases, and 16 bases lay in between. The CDR3 is 15 amino acids. Germline CDR1 SGHTA, CDR2 FQGNSA. The CDR3 DNA reads TGTGCCAGCAGCCAAACCGGGACTCCACCCTACGAGCAGTACTTC. Translating gives CASSQTGTPPYEQYF.

J is TRBJ2-7 and V is TRBV2; TRBD2 is a possible D gene (6 bases). The CDR3 runs to 12 residues. V gave up 2 bases and J gave up 4 bases, with 6 bases separating them. Germline CDR1 is SNHLY and CDR2 is FYNNEI. The CDR3 sequence: CASSELAYEQYF. The DNA of the CDR3 is TGTGCCAGCAGTGAACTAGCGTACGAGCAGTACTTC. Full variable domain (missing parts from reference TRBV2 and TRBJ2-7): EPEVTQTPSHQVTQMGQEVILRCVPISNHLYFYWYRQILGQKVEFLVSFYNNEISEKSEIFDDQFSVERPDGSNFTLKIRSTKLEDSAMYFCASSELAYEQYFGPGTRLTVT.

CDR3 nucleotides: TGTGCCAGCAGTTTAGGCCCACCGGGGACCCAGTACTTC. This encodes CASSLGPPGTQYF. The chain recombines TRBV12-3 or TRBV12-4 with TRBJ2-5; D gene uncertain. The CDR3 contains 13 residues. Trimming took 1 base from V and 7 from J, leaving 10 bases between them.

The chain joins TRBV5-1 to TRBJ1-3; 7 bases align to TRBD1. The CDR3 has 13 amino acids. The junction had 2 bases not matched to a gene; V was cut back by 5 bases and J by 3 bases. Germline lookup yields CDR1 SGHRS and CDR2 YFSETQ. The CDR3 protein is CASRPGGGNTIYF. CDR3 bases: TGCGCCAGCAGACCAGGGGGTGGAAACACCATATATTTT.

V gene TRBV7-3 combines with J gene TRBJ1-1; the D is unclear. The CDR3 is 14 residues long. From germline, CDR1 is SGHTA and CDR2 FQGTGA. V lost 5 bases to trimming and J lost 0 bases, with 10 bases between them. CDR3 coding DNA: TGTGCCAGCAGCCCAGAGGGCCTGAACACTGAAGCTTTCTTT. It codes for CASSPEGLNTEAFF. The complete variable domain, with remaining parts taken from reference TRBV7-3 and TRBJ1-1, reads GAGVSQTPSNKVTEKGKYVELRCDPISGHTALYWYRQSLGQGPEFLIYFQGTGAADDSGLPNDRFFAVRPEGSVSTLKIQRTERGDSAVYLCASSPEGLNTEAFFGQGTRLTVV.

The chain couples TRBV9 to TRBJ2-1; 11 bases are shared with TRBD2. Per the germline V gene, CDR1 is SGDLS and CDR2 is YYNGEE. The CDR3 totals 15 residues. Trimming took 4 bases from V and 13 from J; bases not matched to a gene: 13. This CDR3 is CASSLQSIAGGPQFF. Here the CDR3 DNA reads TGTGCCAGCAGCCTACAGAGCATAGCGGGGGGGCCCCAGTTCTTC.

The chain carries TRBV7-2 and TRBJ2-2; unclear D gene. The CDR3 is made up of 15 amino acids. The germline gives CDR1 SGHTA, CDR2 FQGNSA. V lost 4 bases and J lost 6, with 15 bases in between. The CDR3 DNA reads as TGTGCCAGCAGCTCGATCAATAGCCGGGCCGGGGAGCTGTTTTTT. It yields the protein CASSSINSRAGELFF.

The chain uses TRBV7-9 and TRBJ2-3; D is perhaps TRBD2 (5 bases). The length of the CDR3 is 14 residues. The V gene lost 0 bases and the J gene lost 4 bases, with 8 bases spanning the gap. Germline V gives CDR1 SEHNR, CDR2 FQNEAQ (reference sequence). The CDR3 DNA sequence: TGTGCCAGCAGCTTAGCGATCGGGGCAGATACGCAGTATTTT. Residues: CASSLAIGADTQYF.

The chain has TRBV27 and TRBJ1-1; D ambiguous. V was trimmed by 3 bases and J by 1 base, leaving 9 bases between them. The CDR3 loop spans 14 amino acids. CDR1 and CDR2 from the germline V gene are MNHEY and SMNVEV (reference sequence). The CDR3 spells CASSLRGTNTEAFF. The CDR3 DNA reads as TGTGCCAGCAGTTTGCGGGGTACGAACACTGAAGCTTTCTTT.

The gene calls are TRBV5-4 and TRBJ1-1; D unresolved. V was clipped by 0 bases and J by 1 base, with 16 bases between them. Per the germline V gene, CDR1 is SGHNT and CDR2 is YYREEE (reference sequence). The CDR3 has 17 residues. Here the CDR3 DNA reads TGTGCCAGCAGCTTGGAAGGGCCTCGGGGAAGGAACACTGAAGCTTTCTTT. It codes for CASSLEGPRGRNTEAFF. The whole variable domain, filled in from reference TRBV5-4 and TRBJ1-1, reads ETGVTQSPTHLIKTRGQQVTLRCSSQSGHNTVSWYQQALGQGPQFIFQYYREEENGRGNFPPRFSGLQFPNYSSELNVNALELDDSALYLCASSLEGPRGRNTEAFFGQGTRLTVV.

In its sample, this clone was seen a few times. The V gene is TRBV7-8, the J gene TRBJ2-7, with D uncertain. The CDR3 covers 11 residues. Deletions cut 5 bases from V and 6 bases from J, with 8 bases between. Germline lookup yields CDR1 SGHVS and CDR2 FQNEAQ. CDR3 nucleotide sequence: TGTGCCAGCAGCCCCGGGTTCGAGCAGTACTTC. Translating it yields CASSPGFEQYF.

The chain is built from TRBV18 and TRBJ1-6, with D uncertain. The CDR3 covers 15 residues. Between the trimmed V and J ends, which lost 6 bases and 0 bases, there was a span of 9 bases. The germline V gene has CDR1 KGHSH and CDR2 LQKENI. The CDR3 region has the DNA TGTGCCAGCTCTGCGGCGGGCTCCTATAATTCACCCCTCCACTTT. Protein sequence: CASSAAGSYNSPLHF. The whole variable domain, filled in from reference TRBV18 and TRBJ1-6, reads NAGVMQNPRHLVRRRGQEARLRCSPMKGHSHVYWYRQLPEEGLKFMVYLQKENIIDESGMPKERFSAEFPKEGPSILRIQQVVRGDSAAYFCASSAAGSYNSPLHFGNGTRLTVT.

As to this clone: A junction end diverges from the germline sequence, so it may reflect a read error. The chain joins TRBV29-1 to TRBJ1-2; D not certain. This CDR3 region has 12 residues. The germline V gene encodes CDR1 SQVTM and CDR2 ANQGSEA. In nucleotides, the CDR3 is TGCAGCGTTGCCGCAAGAGACTACGGCTACACCTTC. It translates to CSVAARDYGYTF.

V is TRBV7-8 and J is TRBJ2-7, with TRBD1 identical over 7 bases. The CDR3 runs to 13 residues. The germline V gene has CDR1 SGHVS and CDR2 FQNEAQ. The V gene end was trimmed by 6 bases and the J gene end by 2 bases; junction bases not matched to a gene: 4. Here the CDR3 reads CASRGTAPYEQYF. The CDR3 nucleotides are TGTGCCAGCAGGGGGACAGCCCCCTACGAGCAGTACTTC. Complete variable domain (other parts from reference TRBV7-8 and TRBJ2-7): GAGVSQSPRYKVAKRGQDVALRCDPISGHVSLFWYQQALGQGPEFLTYFQNEAQLDKSGLPSDRFFAERPEGSVSTLKIQRTQQEDSAVYLCASRGTAPYEQYFGPGTRLTVT.